Listed here are 30 T cell receptor beta chains from one sample, sequenced in a study of blood T cell repertoires in COVID-19. Clones were sequenced by immunoSEQ multiplex PCR, and TCRdb holds only the in-frame ones, with some missing. This sample has about 35,000 clones; about 90% occur once, and the top ten carry less than 55%. Sequencing used peripheral blood. These receptors came from a human donor in a cohort sampled during active COVID-19.

The genes are TRBV5-5 and TRBJ2-7, with TRBD2 identical over 8 bases. J gave up 6 bases and V 2 bases, and 7 bases lay outside the gene matches. Germline V gene data show CDR1 as SGHKS and CDR2 as YYEKEE (reference sequence). This CDR3 comprises 14 residues. The CDR3 region is CASSFGLAFSEQYF. The CDR3 region has the DNA TGTGCCAGCAGCTTCGGACTAGCTTTCTCCGAGCAGTACTTC.

Here the CDR3 reads CASSLQRRLTGQETQYF. CDR3 DNA sequence: TGTGCCAGCAGTTTACAAAGGCGGTTAACGGGACAAGAGACCCAGTACTTC. This rearrangement joins TRBV28 to TRBJ2-5, with D perhaps matching TRBD2 (5 bases). Germline CDR1 is MDHEN and CDR2 is SYDVKM. Trimming cost V 2 bases and J 2 bases, with 18 bases left between them. This CDR3 is 17 amino acids long.

The rearrangement links TRBV5-4 to TRBJ1-1; D gene uncertain. Trimming left V 4 bases short and J 0 bases short, with 7 bases between. The CDR3 covers 13 residues. CDR1 and CDR2 (germline): SGHNT, YYREEE (reference sequence). As DNA, the CDR3 is TGTGCCAGCAGCGAGGCTATGAACACTGAAGCTTTCTTT. It is translated as CASSEAMNTEAFF.

The chain combines TRBV12-2 with TRBJ1-5. TRBV12-2 is a recognized pseudogene. This CDR3 has 15 residues. The DNA of the CDR3 is TGTGCAAGTCGCGGGGAGGTATATAGCAATCAGCCCCAGCATTTT. This sequence encodes CASRGEVYSNQPQHF.

This clone appeared once. The chain carries TRBV11-2 and TRBJ1-2, with 8 positions matching TRBD1. J was trimmed by 8 bases and V by 4 bases; bases with no gene match: 12. Germline V CDR1 and CDR2: SGHAT, FQNNGV. The CDR3 is made up of 15 amino acids. The DNA of the CDR3 is TGTGCCAGCAGCTCGCATTCGACAGGGGAGGTCGGCTACACCTTC. It encodes CASSSHSTGEVGYTF.

The chain recombines TRBV28 with TRBJ1-6; no reliable D call. The CDR3 consists of 14 residues. Germline CDR1 and CDR2: MDHEN and SYDVKM. Between the trimmed V and J ends, which lost 7 bases and 12 bases, there was a span of 19 bases. The CDR3 bases are TGTGCCAGCACCTTCGGAGGTATTGAACGACCCCTCCACTTT. Translation gives CASTFGGIERPLHF.

This chain links TRBV7-2 with TRBJ1-2; 10 positions match TRBD1. The CDR3 runs to 15 residues. CDR1 and CDR2 from the germline V gene are SGHTA and FQGNSA. Unmatched junction bases numbered 3, after V lost 3 bases and J lost 2 bases. CDR3 amino acids: CASSLVGQGNYGYTF. Here the CDR3 DNA reads TGTGCCAGCAGCTTGGTGGGACAGGGGAACTATGGCTACACCTTC.

CDR3 DNA sequence: TGCGCCAGCAGCCAAATGCGGGGGGTCGGGGAGACCCAGTACTTC. It codes for CASSQMRGVGETQYF. This chain links TRBV4-1 with TRBJ2-5; 8 bases are a match to TRBD2. The CDR3 length is 15 residues. V lost 2 bases, J lost 5 bases, and 7 bases stayed unmatched. CDR1 and CDR2 from the germline V gene are MGHRA and YSYEKL.

This clone was seen a single time. The rearrangement uses TRBV11-3 and TRBJ2-1, with TRBD1 matching over 7 bases. This CDR3 comprises 13 residues. V dropped 5 bases and J dropped 6; count of bases not matched to a gene: 4. CDR1 is SGHNT and CDR2 is YENEEA in the germline V gene. CDR3 amino acids: CASSISGGNEQFF. CDR3 DNA sequence: TGTGCCAGCAGCATTTCAGGGGGCAATGAGCAGTTCTTC.

This chain uses TRBV29-1 with TRBJ2-1; 10 bases agree with TRBD1. CDR1 is SQVTM, CDR2 ANQGSEA, per germline. Trimming took 4 bases from V and 6 from J; bases not matched to a gene: 3. This CDR3 contains 13 residues. CDR3 residues: CSVGDRGGNEQFF. The CDR3 DNA reads TGCAGCGTTGGGGACAGGGGAGGCAATGAGCAGTTCTTC.

The chain couples TRBV28 to TRBJ1-5, with 9 bases that match TRBD1. Trimming cost V 7 bases and J 5 bases; bases outside gene matches: 9. Germline V gives CDR1 MDHEN, CDR2 SYDVKM. The CDR3 covers 15 residues. The CDR3 DNA follows: TGTGCCAGCACCATTGGGGACAGGGACCATCAGCCCCAGCATTTT. This codes for CASTIGDRDHQPQHF.

This rearrangement joins TRBV7-2 to TRBJ2-1; TRBD2 aligns across 8 bases. This CDR3 comprises 14 residues. Germline V gives CDR1 SGHTA, CDR2 FQGNSA. The J segment lost 10 bases and the V segment lost 7 bases, leaving 12 bases of the junction unmatched. DNA of the CDR3: TGTGCCAGCATCAGATTCGGGGGGGCCCGAGAGCAGTTCTTC. The encoded protein is CASIRFGGAREQFF.

The chain is built from TRBV9 and TRBJ2-1; perhaps TRBD2 as D (5 bases). The ends were cut back, 0 bases at V and 4 bases at J, with 11 bases in the middle. This CDR3 region has 15 residues. From germline, CDR1 is SGDLS and CDR2 YYNGEE. CDR3 protein: CASSVASTEYNEQFF. The CDR3 DNA reads as TGTGCCAGCAGCGTAGCTAGCACAGAGTACAATGAGCAGTTCTTC.

The rearrangement joins TRBV6-5 to TRBJ1-4; TRBD1 agrees at 8 bases. The CDR3 is made up of 14 amino acids. V dropped 5 bases and J dropped 7; count of bases not matched to a gene: 6. CDR1 is MNHEY, CDR2 SVGAGI, per germline. The CDR3 here is CASSRDRSGEKLFF. DNA for the CDR3: TGTGCCAGCAGTCGGGACAGGTCTGGTGAAAAACTGTTTTTT.

This rearrangement joins TRBV6-2 or TRBV6-3 to TRBJ2-5; D tentatively reads TRBD1 or TRBD2 (5 bases each). Looked up from germline, CDR1 is MNHEY and CDR2 is SVGEGT. The length of the CDR3 is 14 residues. V lost 8 bases and J lost 7, with 20 bases in between. CDR3 bases: TGTGCCAGCCGCCGGGGCTCGCGAAGTGGGACCCAGTACTTC. This codes for CASRRGSRSGTQYF.

The V and J genes are TRBV3-1 (or the pseudogene TRBV3-2) and TRBJ2-2; unclear D gene. The length of the CDR3 is 16 residues. Germline loops: CDR1 LGHDT, CDR2 YNNKEL (reference sequence). Trimming pared 1 base from V and 6 bases from J, leaving 15 bases between. The CDR3 is CASSQGIEILAGELFF. CDR3 in DNA: TGTGCCAGCAGCCAAGGTATAGAGATTTTGGCCGGGGAGCTGTTTTTT.

The chain links TRBV18 to TRBJ2-3, with 7 bases aligning to TRBD1. V lost 0 bases to trimming and J lost 0 bases; unmatched junction nucleotides: 9. The CDR3 is 18 amino acids. Germline lookup yields CDR1 KGHSH and CDR2 LQKENI. The CDR3 region is CASSPPKTGSPSTDTQYF. The CDR3 nucleotides read TGTGCCAGCTCACCACCCAAGACAGGGTCTCCGAGCACAGATACGCAGTATTTT. Full variable domain (rest looked up from reference TRBV18 and TRBJ2-3): NAGVMQNPRHLVRRRGQEARLRCSPMKGHSHVYWYRQLPEEGLKFMVYLQKENIIDESGMPKERFSAEFPKEGPSILRIQQVVRGDSAAYFCASSPPKTGSPSTDTQYFGPGTRLTVL.

This chain connects TRBV10-1 to TRBJ1-1; 9 bases are a match to TRBD1. V dropped 8 bases and J dropped 3; count of bases not matched to a gene: 4. The CDR3 totals 13 residues. In germline, CDR1 is WNHNN, CDR2 SYGVQD (reference sequence). The chain's CDR3 is CASSRDRDTEAFF. In nucleotides, the CDR3 is TGCGCCAGCTCCCGGGACAGGGACACTGAAGCTTTCTTT.

The gene calls are TRBV5-1 and TRBJ2-1; TRBD2 matches 7 bases. CDR3 length: 14 residues. Germline assignment: CDR1 SGHRS and CDR2 YFSETQ. V lost 0 bases and J lost 9; bases outside the gene matches: 6. The CDR3 here is CASSLARGDFEQFF. DNA for the CDR3: TGCGCCAGCAGCTTGGCTCGGGGGGATTTTGAGCAGTTCTTC.

This chain links TRBV9 with TRBJ2-6; 7 bases align to TRBD1. Per germline, CDR1 SGDLS and CDR2 YYNGEE. This CDR3 contains 17 residues. V was pared by 2 bases and J by 4 bases, with 9 bases of the junction left unmatched. DNA for the CDR3: TGTGCCAGCAGCGTTAGACAGGGTTCGGGCGGGGCCAACGTCCTGACTTTC. It yields the protein CASSVRQGSGGANVLTF.

The rearrangement links TRBV5-1 to TRBJ1-2; 11 nucleotides match TRBD1. Germline values: CDR1 SGHRS, CDR2 YFSETQ. Germline trimming cut 4 bases from V and 7 bases from J; bases unmatched to any gene: 9. The CDR3 loop spans 15 amino acids. The CDR3 loop reads CASSTGQGAPPGYTF. CDR3 in DNA: TGCGCCAGCAGCACAGGACAGGGGGCCCCACCTGGCTACACCTTC.

This chain joins TRBV19 and TRBJ2-1; the match to TRBD1 covers 7 bases. Looked up from germline, CDR1 is LNHDA and CDR2 is SQIVND (reference sequence). The CDR3 runs to 13 residues. Germline trimming cut 9 bases from V and 7 bases from J; bases unmatched to any gene: 9. CDR3 loop: CASKSTGRNEQFF. In DNA, the CDR3 is TGTGCCAGCAAATCGACAGGGCGAAATGAGCAGTTCTTC.

This sequence joins TRBV11-2 and TRBJ2-3; D is unresolved. V was trimmed by 6 bases and J by 4 bases, leaving 11 bases between them. Germline V CDR1 and CDR2: SGHAT, FQNNGV. This CDR3 has 13 residues. CDR3 loop: CASSSFTADTQYF. CDR3 DNA: TGTGCCAGCAGTTCGTTCACGGCAGATACGCAGTATTTT.

This clone has a handful of counts. The chain couples TRBV5-4 to TRBJ2-2, with TRBD1 identical over 8 bases. Trimming took 3 bases from V and 0 from J; bases not matched to a gene: 4. CDR3 length: 16 amino acids. Germline V gene lookup returns CDR1 SGHNT and CDR2 YYREEE (reference sequence). In DNA, the CDR3 is TGTGCCAGCAGCTCTCCGGGACAGGCGAACACCGGGGAGCTGTTTTTT. Its translation: CASSSPGQANTGELFF. Drawing the rest from reference TRBV5-4 and TRBJ2-2, the complete variable domain is ETGVTQSPTHLIKTRGQQVTLRCSSQSGHNTVSWYQQALGQGPQFIFQYYREEENGRGNFPPRFSGLQFPNYSSELNVNALELDDSALYLCASSSPGQANTGELFFGEGSRLTVL.

J is TRBJ2-1 and V is TRBV2; 14 bases line up with TRBD2. The CDR3 has 22 residues. The germline CDR1 and CDR2 sequences are SNHLY and FYNNEI. CDR3 sequence (DNA): TGTGCTGACCAAGGGCCAGTCTTGGGACTAGCGGGAGCCGATTATCGGGCCAATGAGCAGTTCTTC. This encodes CADQGPVLGLAGADYRANEQFF.

This sequence joins TRBV11-2 and TRBJ2-2; weak D call: TRBD1 (6 bases). Trimming took off 0 bases at V and 2 bases at J, with 7 bases between the two ends. Germline loops: CDR1 SGHAT, CDR2 FQNNGV. The CDR3 spans 15 residues. The CDR3 region is CASSLDGTNTGELFF. As DNA, the CDR3 is TGTGCCAGCAGCTTAGATGGGACAAACACCGGGGAGCTGTTTTTT.

The CDR3 DNA reads TGTGCCAGCAGCCCTGACAGGCGCGGGGCTTTCTTT. Its protein is CASSPDRRGAFF. V gene TRBV11-2 combines with J gene TRBJ1-1; D may be TRBD1 (6 bases). The ends were cut back, 5 bases at V and 11 bases at J, with 15 bases in the middle. CDR1 is SGHAT and CDR2 is FQNNGV in the germline V gene. The CDR3 totals 12 residues.

The rearrangement joins TRBV6-5 to TRBJ1-2, with D possibly being TRBD1 (6 bases). The CDR3 is 13 residues long. Trimming stripped 6 bases from V and 2 bases from J, with 10 bases between. Germline lookup yields CDR1 MNHEY and CDR2 SVGAGI. CDR3 loop: CASRDSGNYGYTF. CDR3 bases: TGTGCCAGCAGGGACAGTGGGAACTATGGCTACACCTTC.

This clone came up once. The chain has TRBV28 and TRBJ2-1; 9 bases are shared with TRBD2. Germline CDR1 reads MDHEN; CDR2 reads SYDVKM. Germline trimming cut 6 bases from V and 8 bases from J; bases unmatched to any gene: 14. CDR3 length: 16 amino acids. CDR3 loop: CASSAGGFNIVHEQFF. CDR3 in DNA: TGTGCCAGCAGCGCGGGGGGGTTTAATATCGTCCATGAGCAGTTCTTC.

This clone was detected once. This chain uses TRBV7-2 with TRBJ2-5; 10 bases align to TRBD1. The ends lost 1 base at V and 4 bases at J; junction bases unmatched: 6. There are 16 residues in the CDR3. CDR1 SGHTA and CDR2 FQGNSA come from the germline V gene. CDR3: CASSLGGQGMRETQYF. The CDR3 DNA reads as TGTGCCAGCAGCTTAGGGGGACAGGGGATGCGAGAGACCCAGTACTTC. The full variable domain, rest sourced from reference TRBV7-2 and TRBJ2-5, is GAGVSQSPSNKVTEKGKDVELRCDPISGHTALYWYRQSLGQGLEFLIYFQGNSAPDKSGLPSDRFSAERTGGSVSTLTIQRTQQEDSAVYLCASSLGGQGMRETQYFGPGTRLLVL.